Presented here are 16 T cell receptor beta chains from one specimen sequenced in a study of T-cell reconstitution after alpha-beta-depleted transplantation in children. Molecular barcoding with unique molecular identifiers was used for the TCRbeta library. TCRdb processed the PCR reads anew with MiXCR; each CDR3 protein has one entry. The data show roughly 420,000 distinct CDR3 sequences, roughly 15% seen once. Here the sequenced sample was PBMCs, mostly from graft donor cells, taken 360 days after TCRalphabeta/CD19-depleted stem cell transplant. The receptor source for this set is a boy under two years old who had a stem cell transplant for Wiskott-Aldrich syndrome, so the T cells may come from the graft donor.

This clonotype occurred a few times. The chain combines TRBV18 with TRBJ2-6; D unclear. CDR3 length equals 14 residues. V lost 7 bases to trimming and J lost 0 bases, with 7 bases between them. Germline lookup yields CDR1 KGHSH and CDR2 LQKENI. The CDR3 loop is CASFATSGANVLTF. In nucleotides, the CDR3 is TGTGCCAGCTTCGCAACCTCTGGGGCCAACGTCCTGACTTTC.

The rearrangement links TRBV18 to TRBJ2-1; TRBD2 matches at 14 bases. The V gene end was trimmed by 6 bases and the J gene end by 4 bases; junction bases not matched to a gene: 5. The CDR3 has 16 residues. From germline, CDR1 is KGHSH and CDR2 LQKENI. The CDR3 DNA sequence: TGTGCCAGCTCGGGACTAGCGGGAGAATCATACAATGAGCAGTTCTTC. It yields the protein CASSGLAGESYNEQFF. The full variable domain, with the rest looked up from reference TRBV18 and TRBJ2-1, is NAGVMQNPRHLVRRRGQEARLRCSPMKGHSHVYWYRQLPEEGLKFMVYLQKENIIDESGMPKERFSAEFPKEGPSILRIQQVVRGDSAAYFCASSGLAGESYNEQFFGPGTRLTVL.

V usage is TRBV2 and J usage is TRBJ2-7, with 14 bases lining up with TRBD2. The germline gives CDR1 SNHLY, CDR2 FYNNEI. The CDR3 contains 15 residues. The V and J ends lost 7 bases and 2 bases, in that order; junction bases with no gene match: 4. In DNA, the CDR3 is TGTGCCAGCAACCGACTAGCGGGAGGGGCCTACGAGCAGTACTTC. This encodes CASNRLAGGAYEQYF.

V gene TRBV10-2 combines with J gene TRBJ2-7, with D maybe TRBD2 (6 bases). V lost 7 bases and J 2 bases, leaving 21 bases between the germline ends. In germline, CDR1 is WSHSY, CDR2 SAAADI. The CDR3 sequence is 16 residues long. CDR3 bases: TGCGCCAGCACCAAAGCCCTACTAGCCAAGCCCTACGAGCAGTACTTC. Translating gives CASTKALLAKPYEQYF.

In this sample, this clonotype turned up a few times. The CDR3 loop reads CASSEARVVWAKNIQYF. The CDR3 DNA sequence: TGTGCCAGCAGTGAAGCCCGGGTCGTGTGGGCCAAAAACATTCAGTACTTC. The chain carries TRBV2 and TRBJ2-4; D unclear. Trimming left V 0 bases short and J 1 base short, with 13 bases between. Germline V gene lookup returns CDR1 SNHLY and CDR2 FYNNEI. The CDR3 contains 17 residues.

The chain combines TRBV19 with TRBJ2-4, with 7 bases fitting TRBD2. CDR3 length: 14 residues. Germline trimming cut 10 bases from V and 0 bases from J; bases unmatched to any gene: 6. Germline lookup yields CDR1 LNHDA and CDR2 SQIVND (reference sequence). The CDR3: CATRTSLAKNIQYF. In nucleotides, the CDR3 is TGTGCCACTCGGACTAGTCTAGCCAAAAACATTCAGTACTTC.

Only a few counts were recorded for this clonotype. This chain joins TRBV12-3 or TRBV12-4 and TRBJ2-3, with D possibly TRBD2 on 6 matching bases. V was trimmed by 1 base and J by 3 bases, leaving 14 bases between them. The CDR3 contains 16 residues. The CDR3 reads CASSLGWGVGTDTQYF. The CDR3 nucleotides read TGTGCCAGCAGTTTAGGTTGGGGGGTGGGAACAGATACGCAGTATTTT.

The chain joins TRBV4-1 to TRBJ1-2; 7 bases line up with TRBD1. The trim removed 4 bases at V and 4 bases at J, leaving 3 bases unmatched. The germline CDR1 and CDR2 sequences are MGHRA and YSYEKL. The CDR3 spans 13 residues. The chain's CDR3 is CASSPDRTYGYTF. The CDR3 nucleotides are TGCGCCAGCAGCCCGGACAGGACCTATGGCTACACCTTC.

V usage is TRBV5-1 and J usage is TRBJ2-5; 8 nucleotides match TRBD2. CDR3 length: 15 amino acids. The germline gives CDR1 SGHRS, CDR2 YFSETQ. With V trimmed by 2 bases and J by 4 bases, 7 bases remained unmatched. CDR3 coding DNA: TGCGCCAGCAGCTTTGAGCGGGGGAGAAGAGAGACCCAGTACTTC. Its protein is CASSFERGRRETQYF.

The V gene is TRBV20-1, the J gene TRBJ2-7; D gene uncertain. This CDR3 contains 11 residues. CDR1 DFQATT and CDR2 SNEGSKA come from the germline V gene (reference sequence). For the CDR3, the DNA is TGCAGAGCAGGAAACCCCTACGAGCAGTACTTC. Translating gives CRAGNPYEQYF.

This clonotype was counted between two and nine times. The chain's CDR3 is CASSPTRGDYNEQFF. CDR3 DNA sequence: TGTGCCAGCAGCCCCACTAGGGGCGACTACAATGAGCAGTTCTTC. The rearrangement links TRBV6-1 to TRBJ2-1, with D perhaps matching TRBD1 or TRBD2 (5 bases each). Germline CDR1 reads MNHNS; CDR2 reads SASEGT. The CDR3 is 15 residues long. Between the trimmed V and J ends, which lost 6 bases and 3 bases, there was a span of 15 bases.

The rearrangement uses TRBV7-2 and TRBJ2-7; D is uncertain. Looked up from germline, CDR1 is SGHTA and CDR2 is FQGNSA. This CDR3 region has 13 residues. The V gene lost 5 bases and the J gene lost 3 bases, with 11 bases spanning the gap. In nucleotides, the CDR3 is TGTGCCAGCAGCCCCCTCCTCGGCTACGAGCAGTACTTC. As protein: CASSPLLGYEQYF. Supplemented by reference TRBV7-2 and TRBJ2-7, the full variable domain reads GAGVSQSPSNKVTEKGKDVELRCDPISGHTALYWYRQSLGQGLEFLIYFQGNSAPDKSGLPSDRFSAERTGGSVSTLTIQRTQQEDSAVYLCASSPLLGYEQYFGPGTRLTVT.

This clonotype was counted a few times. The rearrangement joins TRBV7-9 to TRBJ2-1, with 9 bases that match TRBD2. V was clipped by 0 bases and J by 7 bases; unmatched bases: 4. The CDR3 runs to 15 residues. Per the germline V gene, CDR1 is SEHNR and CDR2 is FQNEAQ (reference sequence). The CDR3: CASSLAGSGSNEQFF. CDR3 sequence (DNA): TGTGCCAGCAGCTTAGCAGGTAGCGGGAGTAATGAGCAGTTCTTC. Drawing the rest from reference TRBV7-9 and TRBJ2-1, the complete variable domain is DTGVSQNPRHKITKRGQNVTFRCDPISEHNRLYWYRQTLGQGPEFLTYFQNEAQLEKSRLLSDRFSAERPKGSFSTLEIQRTEQGDSAMYLCASSLAGSGSNEQFFGPGTRLTVL.

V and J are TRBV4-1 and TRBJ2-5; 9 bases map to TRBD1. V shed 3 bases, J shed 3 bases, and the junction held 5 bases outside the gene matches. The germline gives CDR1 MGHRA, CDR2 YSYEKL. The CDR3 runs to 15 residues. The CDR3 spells CASSHLQGAKETQYF. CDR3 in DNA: TGCGCCAGCAGCCACCTACAGGGGGCGAAAGAGACCCAGTACTTC.

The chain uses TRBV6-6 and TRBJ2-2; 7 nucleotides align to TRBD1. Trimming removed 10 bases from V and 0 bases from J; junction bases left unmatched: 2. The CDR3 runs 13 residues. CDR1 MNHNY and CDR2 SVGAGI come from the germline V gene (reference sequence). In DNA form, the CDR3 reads TGTGCCACGGGACAGTCGAACACCGGGGAGCTGTTTTTT. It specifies CATGQSNTGELFF.

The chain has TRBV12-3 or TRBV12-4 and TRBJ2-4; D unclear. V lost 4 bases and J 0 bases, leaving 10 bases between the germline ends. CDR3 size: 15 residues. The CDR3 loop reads CASSYEPLAKNIQYF. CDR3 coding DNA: TGTGCCAGCAGTTACGAGCCCTTAGCCAAAAACATTCAGTACTTC.